This passage covers 26 T cell receptor beta chains from one sample sequenced in a study of shared clonotypes between healthy human individuals. Data came from immunoSEQ multiplex PCR; TCRdb stores just in-frame clones and leaves some out. Among just over 2,000,000 clones listed, 85% to 95% were seen once. Source material: naive CD4+ T cells sorted from blood. Subset given: CD45RA+ positively selected. These receptors all stem from a man in his late teens or twenties in good health.

The genes are TRBV10-2 and TRBJ1-6, with 10 bases identical to TRBD1. CDR3 length: 16 residues. Germline CDR1 reads WSHSY; CDR2 reads SAAADI. With V trimmed by 1 base and J by 7 bases, 4 bases remained unmatched. In DNA, the CDR3 is TGCGCCAGCAGTGAGTGGGAGGGACAGGGGAATTCACCCCTCCACTTT. This gives the protein CASSEWEGQGNSPLHF.

The chain couples TRBV10-3 to TRBJ2-1; D remains ambiguous. The CDR3 spans 15 residues. Trimming pared 5 bases from V and 6 bases from J, leaving 17 bases between. The germline V gene encodes CDR1 ENHRY and CDR2 SYGVKD. As DNA, the CDR3 is TGTGCCATCAGTCTAAAGAGTCTTGCGACCAATGAGCAGTTCTTC. Translation: CAISLKSLATNEQFF.

In its sample, this clone was seen a few times. The rearrangement joins TRBV5-1 to TRBJ1-6, with 7 bases aligning to TRBD1. This CDR3 has 15 amino acids. CDR1 and CDR2 (germline): SGHRS, YFSETQ. J lost 5 bases, V lost 2 bases, and 4 bases had no gene match. The CDR3 reads CASSFTGTDNSPLHF. The CDR3 nucleotides are TGCGCCAGCAGCTTCACCGGGACAGATAATTCACCCCTCCACTTT.

The chain carries TRBV27 and TRBJ2-4, with TRBD2 identical over 12 bases. With 3 bases clipped from V and 13 bases from J, the junction kept 10 bases outside the gene matches. Germline V lookup: CDR1 MNHEY, CDR2 SMNVEV (reference sequence). The CDR3 loop spans 15 amino acids. CDR3 amino acids: CASSLEGLAGWGQYF. The CDR3 DNA reads as TGTGCCAGCAGTTTGGAAGGACTAGCGGGGTGGGGGCAGTACTTC.

J is TRBJ2-5 and V is TRBV2; weak D call: TRBD1 (6 bases). The CDR3 sequence is 15 residues long. Germline assignment: CDR1 SNHLY and CDR2 FYNNEI. V lost 3 bases and J 8 bases, leaving 19 bases between the germline ends. CDR3 bases: TGTGCCAGCAGTGATCAGACAGGCGGCATCGGTACCCAGTACTTC. Its protein is CASSDQTGGIGTQYF. The full variable domain, in which reference TRBV2 and TRBJ2-5 provide the parts outside the CDR3, is EPEVTQTPSHQVTQMGQEVILRCVPISNHLYFYWYRQILGQKVEFLVSFYNNEISEKSEIFDDQFSVERPDGSNFTLKIRSTKLEDSAMYFCASSDQTGGIGTQYFGPGTRLLVL.

The chain recombines TRBV9 with TRBJ2-2; 12 bases match TRBD2. CDR1 and CDR2 from the germline V gene are SGDLS and YYNGEE. J lost 4 bases, V lost 0 bases, and 7 bases had no gene match. This CDR3 comprises 18 residues. The CDR3 region is CASSVGLAGGRGTGELFF. The CDR3 DNA reads TGTGCCAGCAGCGTAGGGCTAGCGGGGGGGCGTGGCACCGGGGAGCTGTTTTTT.

The chain is built from TRBV5-1 and TRBJ2-2; D ambiguous. Looked up from germline, CDR1 is SGHRS and CDR2 is YFSETQ. This CDR3 is 15 amino acids long. V shed 0 bases and J shed 6 bases, with 12 bases lying between them. CDR3: CASSLELPGAGELFF. The CDR3 nucleotides read TGCGCCAGCAGCTTGGAACTACCTGGGGCCGGGGAGCTGTTTTTT.

This chain uses TRBV4-1 with TRBJ2-7; D tentatively fits TRBD1 or TRBD2 (5 bases each). Germline loops: CDR1 MGHRA, CDR2 YSYEKL. Trimming removed 0 bases from V and 2 bases from J, with 14 bases in between. This CDR3 contains 16 residues. The CDR3 nucleotides read TGCGCCAGCAGCCAAGAGGGACCGTGGTCTACCTACGAGCAGTACTTC. Translating gives CASSQEGPWSTYEQYF.

Concerning this clone itself: The sample contains more than one DNA sequence encoding this CDR3. The chain has TRBV30 and TRBJ2-3, with D uncertain. Trimming shortened V by 3 bases and J by 3 bases, and 4 bases separated the two germline ends. CDR3 length: 11 residues. Germline V gene sequence: CDR1 GTSNPN, CDR2 SVGIG (reference sequence). The CDR3 spells CAWSATDTQYF. As DNA, the CDR3 is TGTGCCTGGAGCGCTACAGATACGCAGTATTTT.

The chain has TRBV7-2 and TRBJ2-1; TRBD1 agrees at 7 bases. After removal of 5 bases from V and 7 bases from J, the junction contained 11 bases not matched to a gene. CDR1 and CDR2 from the germline V gene are SGHTA and FQGNSA. CDR3 length: 15 residues. The CDR3 loop reads CASSTRGQIMNEQFF. The CDR3 DNA sequence: TGTGCCAGCAGCACCCGGGGACAGATCATGAATGAGCAGTTCTTC.

This chain joins TRBV6-5 and TRBJ1-2; TRBD1 is a possible D gene (5 bases). Germline CDR1 is MNHEY and CDR2 is SVGAGI. This CDR3 spans 15 amino acids. The V end was cut by 6 bases, the J end by 3 bases, with 17 bases between. CDR3 loop: CASRRAPAGDYGYTF. DNA of the CDR3: TGTGCCAGCAGACGTGCCCCCGCGGGGGACTATGGCTACACCTTC.

This chain joins TRBV4-3 and TRBJ2-2, with 10 bases that match TRBD1. The V segment lost 3 bases and the J segment 5 bases; nucleotides outside the gene matches: 6. This CDR3 comprises 16 residues. Germline values: CDR1 LGHNA, CDR2 YSLEER. The DNA of the CDR3 is TGCGCCAGCAGCCATCGGACAGGGGGTTTTACCGGGGAGCTGTTTTTT. Its translation: CASSHRTGGFTGELFF.

This sequence joins TRBV5-1 and TRBJ2-1, with 9 bases fitting TRBD2. This CDR3 contains 15 residues. The V and J ends lost 1 base and 12 bases, in that order; junction bases with no gene match: 11. Germline V gives CDR1 SGHRS, CDR2 YFSETQ. Here the CDR3 DNA reads TGCGCCAGCAGCTTGCGGTCTAGCGGGGACCCTGGGCAGTTCTTC. Its protein product is CASSLRSSGDPGQFF.

This rearrangement joins TRBV7-8 to TRBJ1-5; TRBD1 might be the D (5 bases). The CDR3 length is 17 residues. With 5 bases removed from V and 0 bases from J, the gap between germline ends came to 17 bases. The germline V gene encodes CDR1 SGHVS and CDR2 FQNEAQ. The CDR3 sequence is CASSPTVDRSSNQPQHF. DNA of the CDR3: TGTGCCAGCAGCCCCACAGTAGACAGATCTAGCAATCAGCCCCAGCATTTT.

The chain has TRBV25-1 and TRBJ1-6; 7 bases are a match to TRBD1. Germline values: CDR1 MGHDK, CDR2 SYGVNS. With V trimmed by 5 bases and J by 7 bases, 11 bases remained unmatched. CDR3 length: 16 residues. Here the CDR3 reads CASSSIGAGGNSPLHF. In nucleotides, the CDR3 is TGTGCCAGCAGTTCTATCGGGGCAGGGGGGAATTCACCCCTCCACTTT.

This chain joins TRBV2 and TRBJ2-7, with D unresolved. This CDR3 has 16 amino acids. CDR1 and CDR2 (germline): SNHLY, FYNNEI. Trimming took off 4 bases at V and 1 base at J, with 17 bases between the two ends. The CDR3 DNA reads TGTGCCAGCAGTGTTTCGGCCGTCATAAGTTCCTACGAGCAGTACTTC. Translating gives CASSVSAVISSYEQYF.

V and J are TRBV5-1 and TRBJ2-7; 8 bases match TRBD2. With V trimmed by 4 bases and J by 0 bases, 6 bases remained unmatched. Germline values: CDR1 SGHRS, CDR2 YFSETQ. This CDR3 comprises 15 residues. This CDR3 reads CASSPASGFSYEQYF. The DNA of the CDR3 is TGCGCCAGCAGCCCCGCTAGCGGGTTCTCCTACGAGCAGTACTTC. Variable domain in full (rest from reference TRBV5-1 and TRBJ2-7): KAGVTQTPRYLIKTRGQQVTLSCSPISGHRSVSWYQQTPGQGLQFLFEYFSETQRNKGNFPGRFSGRQFSNSRSEMNVSTLELGDSALYLCASSPASGFSYEQYFGPGTRLTVT.

The chain combines TRBV10-2 with TRBJ2-2; unclear D gene. Deletions cut 5 bases from V and 1 base from J, with 8 bases between. In germline, CDR1 is WSHSY, CDR2 SAAADI. This CDR3 comprises 14 residues. The CDR3 region has the DNA TGCGCCAGCAGTTCTCAGGTGAACACCGGGGAGCTGTTTTTT. It specifies CASSSQVNTGELFF.

CDR3 bases: TGCGCCAGCACCGGTTGGGGTCTGAACTATGGCTACACCTTC. Residues: CASTGWGLNYGYTF. V gene TRBV5-1 combines with J gene TRBJ1-2, with D unclear. CDR1 and CDR2 from the germline V gene are SGHRS and YFSETQ. The V end lost 6 bases, the J end lost 2 bases, and 14 bases lay between the germline ends. The CDR3 contains 14 residues.

The chain uses TRBV5-8 and TRBJ1-2; tentative D call: TRBD1 (5 bases). CDR1 and CDR2 from the germline V gene are SGHTS and YDEGEE. The CDR3 runs 15 residues. V shed 6 bases and J shed 7 bases, with 22 bases lying between them. This chain's CDR3 is CASNPTGQPGAGYTF. DNA for the CDR3: TGTGCCAGCAATCCCACCGGACAACCCGGGGCTGGCTACACCTTC.

On this clone itself: A much more abundant neighbour one base away suggests this may be a read error. The chain carries TRBV9 and TRBJ2-7, with 7 bases fitting TRBD1. CDR1 and CDR2 from the germline V gene are SGDLS and YYNGEE. V lost 3 bases, J lost 1 base, and 4 bases stayed unmatched. CDR3 length: 14 amino acids. Here the CDR3 reads CASSGQGPSYEQYF. The CDR3 coding sequence is TGTGCCAGCAGCGGACAGGGCCCTTCCTACGAGCAGTACTTC.

This rearrangement joins TRBV6-5 to TRBJ2-7; no reliable D call. Trimming stripped 5 bases from V and 0 bases from J, with 11 bases between. The CDR3 extends over 14 amino acids. Germline lookup yields CDR1 MNHEY and CDR2 SVGAGI. The CDR3 reads CASSLERGSYEQYF. CDR3 nucleotides: TGTGCCAGCAGTCTCGAAAGAGGCTCCTACGAGCAGTACTTC.

The J gene is TRBJ1-1, the V gene TRBV6-6; TRBD1 might be the D (5 bases). The CDR3 extends over 12 amino acids. Trimming removed 2 bases at V and 7 bases at J, with 8 bases between. Germline V gives CDR1 MNHNY, CDR2 SVGAGI (reference sequence). CDR3 residues: CASSYAGLEAFF. CDR3 coding DNA: TGTGCCAGCAGTTACGCGGGACTTGAAGCTTTCTTT.

The chain is built from TRBV2 and TRBJ1-1; 7 bases fit TRBD1. The germline V gene encodes CDR1 SNHLY and CDR2 FYNNEI. V was pared by 6 bases and J by 11 bases, with 12 bases of the junction left unmatched. There are 13 residues in the CDR3. CDR3 protein: CASRGETGSAAFF. CDR3 coding DNA: TGTGCCAGCAGAGGGGAGACAGGGTCGGCCGCTTTCTTT.

The chain combines TRBV7-9 with TRBJ2-7; TRBD1 agrees at 11 bases. The CDR3 runs to 14 residues. Germline-derived CDR1 and CDR2 are SEHNR and FQNEAQ (reference sequence). V dropped 5 bases and J dropped 6; count of bases not matched to a gene: 6. The CDR3 nucleotides read TGTGCCAGCAGCACCGGGACAGGGGGGAGCGAGCAGTACTTC. Its translation is CASSTGTGGSEQYF.

This chain uses TRBV5-4 with TRBJ2-3; D remains unclear. This CDR3 has 14 residues. The V and J ends lost 0 bases and 6 bases respectively, with 11 bases between them. Germline loops: CDR1 SGHNT, CDR2 YYREEE (reference sequence). The CDR3 sequence is CASSLAVSSDTQYF. Here the CDR3 DNA reads TGTGCCAGCAGCTTGGCCGTTAGTAGTGATACGCAGTATTTT.